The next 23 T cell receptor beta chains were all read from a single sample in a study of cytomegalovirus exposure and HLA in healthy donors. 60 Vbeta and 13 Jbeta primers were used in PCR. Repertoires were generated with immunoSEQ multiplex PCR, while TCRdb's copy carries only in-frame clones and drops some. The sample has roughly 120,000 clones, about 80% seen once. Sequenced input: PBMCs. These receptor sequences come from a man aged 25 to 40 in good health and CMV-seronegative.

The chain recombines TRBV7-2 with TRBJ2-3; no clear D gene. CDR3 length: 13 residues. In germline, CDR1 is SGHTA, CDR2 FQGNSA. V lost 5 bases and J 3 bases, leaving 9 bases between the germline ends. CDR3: CASSLSTTDTQYF. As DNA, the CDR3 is TGTGCCAGCAGCCTAAGTACTACAGATACGCAGTATTTT.

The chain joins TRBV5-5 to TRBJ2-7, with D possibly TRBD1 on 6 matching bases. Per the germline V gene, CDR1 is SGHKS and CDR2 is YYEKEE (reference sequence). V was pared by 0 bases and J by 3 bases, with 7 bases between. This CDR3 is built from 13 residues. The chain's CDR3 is CASSLEGDYEQYF. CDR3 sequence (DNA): TGTGCCAGCAGCTTGGAGGGGGACTACGAGCAGTACTTC.

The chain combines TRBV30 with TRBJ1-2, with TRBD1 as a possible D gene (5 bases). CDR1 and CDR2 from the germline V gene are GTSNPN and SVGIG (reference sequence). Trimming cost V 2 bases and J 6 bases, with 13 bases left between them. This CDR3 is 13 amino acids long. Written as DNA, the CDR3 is TGTGCCTGGAGTAAAGACAGTACAGATGGCTACACCTTC. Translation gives CAWSKDSTDGYTF.

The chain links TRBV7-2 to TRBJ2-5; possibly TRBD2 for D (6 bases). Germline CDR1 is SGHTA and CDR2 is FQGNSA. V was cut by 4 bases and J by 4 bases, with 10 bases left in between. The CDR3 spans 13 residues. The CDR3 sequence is CASSSGESETQYF. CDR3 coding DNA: TGTGCCAGCAGCTCGGGGGAATCAGAGACCCAGTACTTC. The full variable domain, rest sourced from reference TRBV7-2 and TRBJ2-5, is GAGVSQSPSNKVTEKGKDVELRCDPISGHTALYWYRQSLGQGLEFLIYFQGNSAPDKSGLPSDRFSAERTGGSVSTLTIQRTQQEDSAVYLCASSSGESETQYFGPGTRLLVL.

The DNA of the CDR3 is TGTGCCAGCAGCTTCCGATCGGGAGCGTCCTACAATGAGCAGTTCTTC. Protein sequence: CASSFRSGASYNEQFF. The chain uses TRBV11-3 and TRBJ2-1; possibly TRBD2 for D (6 bases). CDR1 is SGHNT and CDR2 is YENEEA in the germline V gene. This CDR3 has 16 amino acids. V was cut by 3 bases and J by 1 base, with 13 bases left in between. Full variable domain (remainder filled in from reference TRBV11-3 and TRBJ2-1): EAGVVQSPRYKIIEKKQPVAFWCNPISGHNTLYWYLQNLGQGPELLIRYENEEAVDDSQLPKDRFSAERLKGVDSTLKIQPAELGDSAVYLCASSFRSGASYNEQFFGPGTRLTVL.

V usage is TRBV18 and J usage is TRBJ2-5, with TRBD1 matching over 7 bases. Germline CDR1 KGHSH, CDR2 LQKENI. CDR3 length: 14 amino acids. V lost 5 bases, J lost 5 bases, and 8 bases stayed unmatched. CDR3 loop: CASSANRGGETQYF. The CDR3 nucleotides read TGTGCCAGCTCAGCAAACAGGGGTGGGGAGACCCAGTACTTC.

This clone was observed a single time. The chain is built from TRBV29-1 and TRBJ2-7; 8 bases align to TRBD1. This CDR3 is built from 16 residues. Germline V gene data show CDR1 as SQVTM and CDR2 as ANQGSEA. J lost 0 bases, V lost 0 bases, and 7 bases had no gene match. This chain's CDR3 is CSVEEGDRPDSYEQYF. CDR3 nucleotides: TGCAGCGTTGAAGAAGGGGACAGGCCCGACTCCTACGAGCAGTACTTC.

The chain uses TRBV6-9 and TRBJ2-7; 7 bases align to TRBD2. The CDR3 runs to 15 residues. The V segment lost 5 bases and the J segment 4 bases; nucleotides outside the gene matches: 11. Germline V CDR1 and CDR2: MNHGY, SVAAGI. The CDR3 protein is CASSPPRGVGYEQYF. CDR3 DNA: TGTGCCAGCAGTCCCCCCCGGGGGGTAGGATACGAGCAGTACTTC.

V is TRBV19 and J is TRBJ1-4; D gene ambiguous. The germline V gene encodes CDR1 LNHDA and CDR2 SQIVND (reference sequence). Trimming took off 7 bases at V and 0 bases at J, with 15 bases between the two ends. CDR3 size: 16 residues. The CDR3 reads CASTLKLHATNEKLFF. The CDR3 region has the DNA TGTGCCAGTACCCTGAAACTCCACGCAACTAATGAAAAACTGTTTTTT.

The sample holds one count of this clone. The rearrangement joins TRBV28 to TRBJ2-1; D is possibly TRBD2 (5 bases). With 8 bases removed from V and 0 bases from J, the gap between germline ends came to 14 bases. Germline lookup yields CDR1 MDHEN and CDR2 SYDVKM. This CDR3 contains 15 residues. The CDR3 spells CASETTPVSYNEQFF. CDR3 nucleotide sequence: TGTGCCAGCGAGACTACGCCCGTCTCCTACAATGAGCAGTTCTTC.

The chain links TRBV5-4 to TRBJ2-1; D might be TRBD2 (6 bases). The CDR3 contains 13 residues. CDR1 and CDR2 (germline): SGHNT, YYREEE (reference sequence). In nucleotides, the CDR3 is TGTGCAGCATCGGCGGGATCTCCCGGTGAGCAGTTCTTC. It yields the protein CAASAGSPGEQFF.

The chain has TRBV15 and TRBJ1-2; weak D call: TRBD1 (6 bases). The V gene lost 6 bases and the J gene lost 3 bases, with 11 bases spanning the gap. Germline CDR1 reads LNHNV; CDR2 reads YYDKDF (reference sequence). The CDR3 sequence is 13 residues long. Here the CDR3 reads CATRLDRHYGYTF. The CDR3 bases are TGTGCCACCAGGCTAGACAGGCACTATGGCTACACCTTC.

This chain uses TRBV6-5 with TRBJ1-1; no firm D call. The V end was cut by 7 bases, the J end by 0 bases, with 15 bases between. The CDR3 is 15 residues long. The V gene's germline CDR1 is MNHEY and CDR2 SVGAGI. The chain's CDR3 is CASTDSGFLNTEAFF. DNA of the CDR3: TGTGCCAGCACCGACTCGGGGTTTCTGAACACTGAAGCTTTCTTT.

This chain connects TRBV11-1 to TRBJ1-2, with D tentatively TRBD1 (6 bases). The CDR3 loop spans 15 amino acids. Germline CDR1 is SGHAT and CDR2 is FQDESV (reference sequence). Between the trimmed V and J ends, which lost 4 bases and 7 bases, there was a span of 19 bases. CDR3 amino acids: CASSSDPGTLGGYTF. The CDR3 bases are TGTGCCAGCAGCTCAGATCCCGGGACACTAGGTGGCTACACCTTC.

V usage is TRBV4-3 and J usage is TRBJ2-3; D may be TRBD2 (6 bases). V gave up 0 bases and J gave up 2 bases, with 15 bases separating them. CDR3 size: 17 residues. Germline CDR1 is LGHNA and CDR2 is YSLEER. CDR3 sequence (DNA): TGCGCCAGCAGCCAAGATCTTGCGGGGAGCCCCACAGATACGCAGTATTTT. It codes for CASSQDLAGSPTDTQYF.

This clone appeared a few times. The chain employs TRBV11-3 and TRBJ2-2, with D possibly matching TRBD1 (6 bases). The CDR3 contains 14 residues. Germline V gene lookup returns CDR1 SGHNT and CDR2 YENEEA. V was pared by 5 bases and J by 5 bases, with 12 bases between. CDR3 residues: CASSLGTSTGELFF. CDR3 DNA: TGTGCCAGCAGCCTTGGGACATCGACCGGGGAGCTGTTTTTT.

The CDR3 is CASSLGQGISYEQYF. The CDR3 DNA is TGTGCCAGTAGTCTGGGACAGGGAATTTCTTACGAGCAGTACTTC. V and J are TRBV19 and TRBJ2-7; TRBD1 agrees at 9 bases. This CDR3 is 15 amino acids long. V trimming: 5 bases; J trimming: 4 bases; junction bases outside the gene matches: 9. Looked up from germline, CDR1 is LNHDA and CDR2 is SQIVND (reference sequence). Full variable domain (rest looked up from reference TRBV19 and TRBJ2-7): DGGITQSPKYLFRKEGQNVTLSCEQNLNHDAMYWYRQDPGQGLRLIYYSQIVNDFQKGDIAEGYSVSREKKESFPLTVTSAQKNPTAFYLCASSLGQGISYEQYFGPGTRLTVT.

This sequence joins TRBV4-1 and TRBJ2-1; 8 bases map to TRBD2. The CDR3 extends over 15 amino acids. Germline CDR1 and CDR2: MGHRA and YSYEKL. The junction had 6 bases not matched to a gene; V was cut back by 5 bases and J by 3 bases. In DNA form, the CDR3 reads TGCGCCAGCAGCTTTCCCGGGACTAGCTACAATGAGCAGTTCTTC. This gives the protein CASSFPGTSYNEQFF.

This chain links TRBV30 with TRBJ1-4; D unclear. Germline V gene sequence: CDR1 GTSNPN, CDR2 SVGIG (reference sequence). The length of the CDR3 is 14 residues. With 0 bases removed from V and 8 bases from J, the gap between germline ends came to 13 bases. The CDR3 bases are TGTGCCTGGAGTGTACTAGAGGATGGGGAAAAACTGTTTTTT. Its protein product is CAWSVLEDGEKLFF.

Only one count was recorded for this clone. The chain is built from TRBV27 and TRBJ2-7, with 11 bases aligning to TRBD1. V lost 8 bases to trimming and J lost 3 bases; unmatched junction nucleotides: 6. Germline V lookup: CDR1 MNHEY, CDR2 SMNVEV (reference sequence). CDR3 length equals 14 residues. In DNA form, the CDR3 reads TGTGCCAGCGGGACCGGGACAGGGGGCTACGAGCAGTACTTC. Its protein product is CASGTGTGGYEQYF.

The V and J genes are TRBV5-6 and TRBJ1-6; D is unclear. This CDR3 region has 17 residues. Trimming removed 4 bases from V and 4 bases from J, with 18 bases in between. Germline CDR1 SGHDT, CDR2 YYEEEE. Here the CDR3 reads CASSGRQAAPYNSPLHF. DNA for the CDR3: TGTGCCAGCAGCGGGCGCCAGGCTGCACCATATAATTCACCCCTCCACTTT.

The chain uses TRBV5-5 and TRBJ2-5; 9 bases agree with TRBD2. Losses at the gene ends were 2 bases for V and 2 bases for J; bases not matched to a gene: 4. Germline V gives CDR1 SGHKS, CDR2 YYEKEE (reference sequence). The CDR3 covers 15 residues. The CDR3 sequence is CASSFSGSPQETQYF. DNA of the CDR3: TGTGCCAGCAGCTTTAGCGGGAGCCCACAAGAGACCCAGTACTTC.

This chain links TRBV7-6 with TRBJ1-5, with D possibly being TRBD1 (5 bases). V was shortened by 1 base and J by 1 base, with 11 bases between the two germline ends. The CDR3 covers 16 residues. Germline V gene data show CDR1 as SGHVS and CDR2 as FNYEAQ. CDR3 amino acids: CASSLGLGQSNQPQHF. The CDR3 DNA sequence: TGTGCCAGCAGCTTAGGTTTGGGGCAGAGCAATCAGCCCCAGCATTTT.